This T cell receptor beta chain was retrieved from a study of beta chain features in type 1 diabetes. Study in general: Patients were similar to healthy donors in age and gender (as well as in cell yields). General study points: With patients and controls alike, PCR might favor shorter templates to an equal degree. A closer apparent resemblance between naive, central memory and Treg TCRB repertoires was seen in patients than in healthy donors.

The germline V gene encodes CDR1 SGHRS and CDR2 YFSETQ. CDR3 length equals 14 residues. With 0 bases removed from V and 3 bases from J, the gap between germline ends came to 7 bases. As every portion of the isolated RNA was reverse transcribed, the sequencing read expressed TCRB transcripts. Sequencing was performed with immunoSEQ multiplex PCR; in TCRdb, only in-frame clones are kept and a portion is missing. This table has some 900,000 clones, about 17% appearing once. Researchers reported sorting CD4+ naive, central memory, regulatory and stem cell-like memory cells via CD45RO/CCR7/CD25/CD127/CD95/CD27. To note about this clone: Antigen: not known.

What was sequenced was naive CD4+ T cells from blood. This chain connects TRBV5-1 to TRBJ2-1, with D possibly being TRBD2 (6 bases). The TCR originated in a young woman in good health. The DNA of the CDR3 is TGCGCCAGCAGCTTGGATAGCGGCTACAATGAGCAGTTCTTC. Translation gives CASSLDSGYNEQFF. Full variable domain (missing parts from reference TRBV5-1 and TRBJ2-1): KAGVTQTPRYLIKTRGQQVTLSCSPISGHRSVSWYQQTPGQGLQFLFEYFSETQRNKGNFPGRFSGRQFSNSRSEMNVSTLELGDSALYLCASSLDSGYNEQFFGPGTRLTVL.